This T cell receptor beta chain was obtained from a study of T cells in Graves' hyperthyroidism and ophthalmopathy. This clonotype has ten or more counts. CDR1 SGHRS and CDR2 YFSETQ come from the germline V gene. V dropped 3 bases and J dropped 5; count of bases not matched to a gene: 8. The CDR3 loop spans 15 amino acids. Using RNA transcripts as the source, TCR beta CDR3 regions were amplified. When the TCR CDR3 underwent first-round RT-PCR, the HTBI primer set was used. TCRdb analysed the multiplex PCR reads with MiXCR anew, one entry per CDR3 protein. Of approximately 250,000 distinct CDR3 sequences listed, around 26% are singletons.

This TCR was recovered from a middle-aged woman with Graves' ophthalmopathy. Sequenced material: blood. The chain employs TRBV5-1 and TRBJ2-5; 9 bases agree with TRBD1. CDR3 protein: CASSSNAQGAETQYF. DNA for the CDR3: TGCGCCAGCAGCTCGAACGCACAGGGGGCTGAGACCCAGTACTTC.